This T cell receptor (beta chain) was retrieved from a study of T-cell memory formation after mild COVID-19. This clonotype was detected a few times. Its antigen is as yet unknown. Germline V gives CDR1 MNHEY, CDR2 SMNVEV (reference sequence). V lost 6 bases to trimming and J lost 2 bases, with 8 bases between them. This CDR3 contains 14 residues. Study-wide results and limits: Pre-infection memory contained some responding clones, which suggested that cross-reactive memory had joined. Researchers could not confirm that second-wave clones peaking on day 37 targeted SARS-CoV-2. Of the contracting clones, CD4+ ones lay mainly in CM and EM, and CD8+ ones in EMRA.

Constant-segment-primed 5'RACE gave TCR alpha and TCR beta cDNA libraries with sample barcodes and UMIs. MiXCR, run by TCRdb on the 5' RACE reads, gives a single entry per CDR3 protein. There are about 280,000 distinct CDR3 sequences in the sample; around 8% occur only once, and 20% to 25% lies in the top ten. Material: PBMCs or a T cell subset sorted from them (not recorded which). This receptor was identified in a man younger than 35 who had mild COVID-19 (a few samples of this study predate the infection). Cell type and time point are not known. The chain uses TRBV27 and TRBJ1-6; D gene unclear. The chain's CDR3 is CASRFWAYNSPLHF. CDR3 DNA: TGTGCCAGCAGATTCTGGGCCTATAATTCACCCCTCCACTTT.